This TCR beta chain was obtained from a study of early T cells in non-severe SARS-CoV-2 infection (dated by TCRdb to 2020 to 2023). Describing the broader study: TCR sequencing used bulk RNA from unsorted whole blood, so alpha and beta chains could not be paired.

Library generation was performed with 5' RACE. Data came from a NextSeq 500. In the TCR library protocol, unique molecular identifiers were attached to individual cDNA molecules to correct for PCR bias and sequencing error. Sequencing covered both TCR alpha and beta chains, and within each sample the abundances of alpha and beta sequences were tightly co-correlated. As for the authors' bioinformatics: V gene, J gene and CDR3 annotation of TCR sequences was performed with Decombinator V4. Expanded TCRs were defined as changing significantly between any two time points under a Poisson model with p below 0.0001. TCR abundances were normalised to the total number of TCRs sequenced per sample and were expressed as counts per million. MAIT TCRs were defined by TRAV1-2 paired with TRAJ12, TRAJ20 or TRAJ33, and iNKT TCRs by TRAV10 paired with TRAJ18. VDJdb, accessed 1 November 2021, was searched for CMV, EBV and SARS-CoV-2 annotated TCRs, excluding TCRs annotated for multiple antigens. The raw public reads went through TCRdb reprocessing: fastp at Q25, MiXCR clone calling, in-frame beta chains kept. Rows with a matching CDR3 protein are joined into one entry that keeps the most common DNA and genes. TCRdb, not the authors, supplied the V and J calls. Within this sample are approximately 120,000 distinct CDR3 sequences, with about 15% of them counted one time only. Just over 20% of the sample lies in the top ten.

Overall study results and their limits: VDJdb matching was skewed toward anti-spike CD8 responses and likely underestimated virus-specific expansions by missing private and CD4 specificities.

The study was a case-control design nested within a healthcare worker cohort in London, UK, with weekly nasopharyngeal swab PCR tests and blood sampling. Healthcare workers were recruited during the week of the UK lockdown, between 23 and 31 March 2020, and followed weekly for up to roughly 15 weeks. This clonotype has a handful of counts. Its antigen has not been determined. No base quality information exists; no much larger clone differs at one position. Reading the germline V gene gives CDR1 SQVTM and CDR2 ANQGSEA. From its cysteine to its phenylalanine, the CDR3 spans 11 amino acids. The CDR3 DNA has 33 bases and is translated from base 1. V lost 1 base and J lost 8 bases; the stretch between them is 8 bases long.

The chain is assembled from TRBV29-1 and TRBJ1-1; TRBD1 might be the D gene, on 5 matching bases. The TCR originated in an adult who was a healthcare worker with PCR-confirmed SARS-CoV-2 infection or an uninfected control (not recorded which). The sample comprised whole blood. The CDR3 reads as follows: CSVEGNREAFF. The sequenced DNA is TGCAGCGTTGAAGGGAACAGGGAAGCTTTCTTT.